This TCR beta chain is from a study of cytomegalovirus exposure and HLA in healthy donors. A multiplex PCR was run with 60 Vbeta primers and 13 Jbeta primers. Here immunoSEQ multiplex PCR was the method, and the copy in TCRdb shows in-frame clones only, minus some. The table shows fewer than 200,000 clones, with more than 75% occurring only once. The germline CDR1 and CDR2 sequences are MNHNY and SVGAGI (reference sequence). The CDR3 extends over 13 amino acids. Trimming left V 4 bases short and J 4 bases short, with 10 bases between. Study-wide results and limits: Immune exposure data for these donors was limited to CMV serostatus. Accurate prediction of HLA-A and HLA-B alleles (for most subjects) was reportedly achieved from TCR beta sequences. The study listed approximately 170 cytomegalovirus-associated TCR beta chains.

Remarks on this clone: Its target is not known.

The sequencing input was PBMCs. The clonotype comes from a girl under three years old in good health and CMV-seronegative. The chain combines TRBV6-6 with TRBJ1-2, with a weak D call TRBD1 (5 bases). Written as DNA, the CDR3 is TGTGCCAGCAGTTCCAGGGTGCCCTATGGCTACACCTTC. This gives the protein CASSSRVPYGYTF.